This T cell receptor beta chain is from a study of T cell responses to AZD1222 COVID-19 vaccine. Whole-study results and caveats: Baseline seropositives among AZD1222 recipients totaled only 5 to 7. Clonal diversity was possibly underestimated, and white British individuals and females predominated among donors. Samples come after the peak T cell response, not at day 14. Nearly half of spike-specific TCRs reportedly go after variant regions that carry no mutations.

In regard to this clone: The antigen remains undetermined.

Profiling relied on immunoSEQ multiplex PCR, and the TCRdb table lists in-frame clones only, not all of them. The listing contains over 120,000 clones. V was clipped by 0 bases and J by 10 bases, with 12 bases between them. The CDR3 runs 12 residues. Germline CDR1 and CDR2: SQVTM and ANQGSEA. Sequencing input: peripheral blood. J is TRBJ1-1 and V is TRBV29-1; D is unclear. The source of this sequence is an adult in good health. The CDR3 nucleotides are TGCAGCGTTGAAGAGTTGCGAATGGGAGCTTTCTTT. As protein: CSVEELRMGAFF.